A selection of T cell receptor beta chains follows, all from one sample in a study of T cell repertoires in cytomegalovirus infection. TCRdb itself ran the reads through MiXCR, one entry per CDR3 protein. The sample includes 76,000 or so distinct CDR3 sequences, more than 3.5% of them seen just once. Sequencing was done on a sample of PBMCs. All receptors come from a human donor in good health (CMV status not recorded). Some clones in this sample may be carry-over from other donors' samples. CDR3s include the opening cysteine and the closing phenylalanine or tryptophan. Fields, in order: D gene, V gene, J gene, clone size, CDR3 protein, CDR3 DNA. D genes are given only for firm matches. Size values are once, few and many counts, or a class for expanded clones, and some rows have none.

D: -; V: TRBV12-3/TRBV12-4; J: TRBJ2-7; size: many; CDR3: CASSSDSFSTEQYF; DNA: TGTGCCAGCAGCTCGGACAGCTTTTCTACCGAGCAGTACTTC
D: TRBD2; V: TRBV7-2; J: TRBJ2-1; size: medium-sized; CDR3: CASSLESGGLVYNEQFF; DNA: TGTGCCAGCAGCTTAGAGAGCGGGGGGCTAGTTTACAATGAGCAGTTCTTC
D: -; V: TRBV12-3/TRBV12-4; J: TRBJ1-1; size: many; CDR3: CASRDPGQNTEAFF; DNA: TGTGCCAGCAGGGATCCGGGACAGAACACTGAAGCTTTCTTT
D: -; V: TRBV6-1; J: TRBJ1-6; size: many; CDR3: CASSVYLQGSYNSPLHF; DNA: TGTGCCAGCAGTGTGTATTTACAGGGTTCCTATAATTCACCCCTCCACTTT
D: TRBD1; V: TRBV4-3; J: TRBJ1-1; size: many; CDR3: CASSHARDRPRIEAFF; DNA: TGCGCCAGCAGCCATGCCCGGGACAGGCCTCGTATTGAAGCTTTCTTT
D: -; V: TRBV28; J: TRBJ1-2; size: many; CDR3: CASSFLDYGYTF; DNA: TGTGCCAGCAGTTTCCTCGACTATGGCTACACCTTC
D: TRBD2; V: TRBV28; J: TRBJ2-1; size: many; CDR3: CASSLSGDYNEQFF; DNA: TGTGCCAGCAGTTTAAGCGGGGACTACAATGAGCAGTTCTTC
D: TRBD2; V: TRBV29-1; J: TRBJ2-7; size: many; CDR3: CSVASGGYEQYF; DNA: TGCAGCGTGGCTAGCGGGGGATACGAGCAGTACTTC
D: TRBD1; V: TRBV5-4; J: TRBJ1-2; size: many; CDR3: CASSLGTGDGYTF; DNA: TGTGCCAGCAGCTTGGGGACAGGGGATGGCTACACCTTC
D: TRBD1; V: TRBV20-1; J: TRBJ1-2; size: many; CDR3: CSAGDRVNYGYTF; DNA: TGCAGTGCTGGGGACAGGGTGAACTATGGCTACACCTTC
D: TRBD1; V: TRBV4-3; J: TRBJ2-7; size: many; CDR3: CASSQYLSRGQGYEQYF; DNA: TGCGCCAGCAGCCAATACCTTAGCCGGGGACAGGGATACGAGCAGTACTTC
D: TRBD2; V: TRBV20-1; J: TRBJ2-1; size: many; CDR3: CSVGGLEQFF; DNA: TGCAGTGTCGGGGGGTTGGAGCAGTTCTTC
D: -; V: TRBV12-3/TRBV12-4; J: TRBJ2-7; size: few; CDR3: CASSSTTRQQYF; DNA: TGTGCCAGCAGTTCTACGACTCGCCAGCAGTACTTC
D: -; V: TRBV4-3; J: TRBJ2-7; size: many; CDR3: CASSLSTRDEQYF; DNA: TGCGCCAGCAGCCTTTCGACTCGTGACGAGCAGTACTTC
D: TRBD1; V: TRBV20-1; J: TRBJ1-5; size: many; CDR3: CSALTGVYQPQHF; DNA: TGCAGTGCTTTGACAGGGGTATACCAGCCCCAGCATTTT
D: -; V: TRBV12-3/TRBV12-4; J: TRBJ2-7; size: many; CDR3: CASSTGPPYEQYF; DNA: TGTGCCAGCAGTACGGGACCGCCTTACGAGCAGTACTTC
D: -; V: TRBV7-6; J: TRBJ2-3; size: many; CDR3: CASSLEGYNTDTQYF; DNA: TGTGCCAGCAGCTTAGAGGGCTACAACACAGATACGCAGTATTTT
D: -; V: TRBV6-2/TRBV6-3; J: TRBJ1-1; size: many; CDR3: CASSYGTERVVPEAFF; DNA: TGTGCCAGCAGTTACGGCACCGAACGAGTGGTCCCTGAAGCTTTCTTT
D: TRBD1; V: TRBV4-1; J: TRBJ1-1; size: many; CDR3: CASSQGRGQGSAEAFF; DNA: TGCGCCAGCAGCCAAGGGCGAGGACAGGGGAGCGCTGAAGCTTTCTTT
D: TRBD2; V: TRBV7-3; J: TRBJ2-3; size: many; CDR3: CASSFLAGGMADTQYF; DNA: TGTGCCAGCAGCTTCCTAGCGGGGGGAATGGCAGATACGCAGTATTTT
D: -; V: TRBV7-9; J: TRBJ2-6; size: many; CDR3: CASSLRSGLSGANVLTF; DNA: TGTGCCAGCAGTCTAAGGTCAGGGCTCTCTGGGGCCAACGTCCTGACTTTC
D: TRBD2; V: TRBV6-5; J: TRBJ2-5; size: many; CDR3: CASSNVGLAGPDRSETQYF; DNA: TGTGCCAGCAGTAACGTAGGACTAGCGGGGCCCGACAGGTCTGAGACCCAGTACTTC
D: -; V: TRBV7-2; J: TRBJ1-6; size: many; CDR3: CASSLGNRNSPLHF; DNA: TGTGCCAGCAGCTTAGGAAACAGGAATTCACCCCTCCACTTT
D: -; V: TRBV2; J: TRBJ1-2; size: many; CDR3: CASSPKTSSDGYTF; DNA: TGTGCCAGCAGTCCTAAGACAAGTAGTGATGGCTACACCTTC
D: -; V: TRBV4-1; J: TRBJ2-3; size: many; CDR3: CASSQVVLGDPRYF; DNA: TGCGCCAGCAGCCAAGTTGTCTTGGGGGACCCACGGTATTTT
D: -; V: TRBV9; J: TRBJ2-5; size: many; CDR3: CASSPEVFRETQYF; DNA: TGTGCCAGCAGCCCTGAAGTTTTTCGAGAGACCCAGTACTTC
D: TRBD1; V: TRBV7-2; J: TRBJ1-2; size: many; CDR3: CASSSHPGGAHPNYGYTF; DNA: TGTGCCAGCAGCTCACATCCAGGGGGCGCCCATCCTAACTATGGCTACACCTTC
D: TRBD1; V: TRBV12-3/TRBV12-4; J: TRBJ1-6; size: many; CDR3: CASSLGITGGASPLHF; DNA: TGTGCCAGCAGTTTAGGGATAACAGGGGGCGCATCACCCCTCCACTTT
D: TRBD1; V: TRBV15; J: TRBJ1-1; size: many; CDR3: CATSRVYGQGHTEAFF; DNA: TGTGCCACCAGCAGAGTATATGGACAGGGTCACACTGAAGCTTTCTTT
D: -; V: TRBV28; J: TRBJ1-2; size: many; CDR3: CASNEPGILNYGYTF; DNA: TGTGCCAGCAATGAGCCAGGGATACTTAACTATGGCTACACCTTC
D: TRBD2; V: TRBV5-1; J: TRBJ2-6; size: -; CDR3: CASSWTSGGHSGANVLTF; DNA: TGCGCCAGCAGCTGGACTAGCGGGGGACACTCTGGGGCCAACGTCCTGACTTTC
D: TRBD2; V: TRBV7-9; J: TRBJ2-3; size: many; CDR3: CASSSAGSYTDTQYF; DNA: TGTGCCAGCAGCTCAGCGGGATCGTACACAGATACGCAGTATTTT
D: -; V: TRBV7-9; J: TRBJ2-5; size: many; CDR3: CASSTPLAETQYF; DNA: TGTGCCAGCAGCACCCCCCTAGCGGAGACCCAGTACTTC
D: TRBD2; V: TRBV19; J: TRBJ2-1; size: -; CDR3: CASREYSGGATEQFF; DNA: TGTGCCAGTAGGGAATATAGCGGGGGGGCGACTGAGCAGTTCTTC
D: -; V: TRBV27; J: TRBJ1-5; size: many; CDR3: CASSLRGLSNQPQHF; DNA: TGTGCCAGCAGTTTGCGGGGATTGAGCAATCAGCCCCAGCATTTT
D: -; V: TRBV6-2/TRBV6-3; J: TRBJ1-1; size: many; CDR3: CASSYPPGVNTEAFF; DNA: TGTGCCAGCAGTTACCCGCCTGGCGTTAACACTGAAGCTTTCTTT
D: -; V: TRBV20-1; J: TRBJ2-5; size: many; CDR3: CSASRGDTQYF; DNA: TGCAGTGCTTCCAGGGGGGATACCCAGTACTTC
D: -; V: TRBV20-1; J: TRBJ1-1; size: -; CDR3: CSANRDTANTEAF; DNA: TGCAGTGCTAACCGGGACACAGCGAACACTGAAGCCTTT
D: TRBD1; V: TRBV12-3/TRBV12-4; J: TRBJ1-1; size: many; CDR3: CASSGRITGGLAFF; DNA: TGTGCCAGCAGTGGACGAATTACAGGGGGGCTGGCTTTCTTT
D: -; V: TRBV6-2/TRBV6-3; J: TRBJ2-5; size: many; CDR3: CASSYSAGQTQYF; DNA: TGTGCCAGCAGTTACTCGGCGGGGCAGACCCAGTACTTC
D: -; V: TRBV27; J: TRBJ1-2; size: many; CDR3: CASRSRVSYGYTF; DNA: TGTGCCAGCAGGTCGAGAGTGTCCTATGGCTACACCTTC
D: -; V: TRBV28; J: TRBJ1-1; size: many; CDR3: CASSHRWEANTEAFF; DNA: TGTGCCAGCAGCCATCGTTGGGAGGCAAACACTGAAGCTTTCTTT
D: -; V: TRBV12-3/TRBV12-4; J: TRBJ1-2; size: few; CDR3: CASSFGGLGGYTF; DNA: TGTGCCAGCAGTTTCGGGGGGTTGGGTGGCTACACCTTC
D: -; V: TRBV7-6; J: TRBJ2-1; size: many; CDR3: CASSFGWVSNEQFF; DNA: TGTGCCAGCAGCTTTGGATGGGTTTCCAATGAGCAGTTCTTC
D: TRBD1; V: TRBV5-6; J: TRBJ2-3; size: many; CDR3: CASARTGSTDTQYF; DNA: TGTGCCAGCGCGCGGACAGGGAGCACAGATACGCAGTATTTT
D: TRBD1; V: TRBV7-2; J: TRBJ2-7; size: many; CDR3: CASSTGTGGYYEQYF; DNA: TGTGCCAGCAGCACCGGGACAGGGGGCTACTACGAGCAGTACTTC
D: TRBD2; V: TRBV27; J: TRBJ2-3; size: many; CDR3: CASSLYRGGTDTQYF; DNA: TGTGCCAGCAGTTTATATCGGGGGGGCACAGATACGCAGTATTTT
D: -; V: TRBV10-3; J: TRBJ2-2; size: many; CDR3: CAISDGPGRTVTGELFF; DNA: TGTGCCATCAGTGATGGCCCCGGCAGGACAGTCACCGGGGAGCTGTTTTTT
D: -; V: TRBV28; J: TRBJ1-2; size: many; CDR3: CASSLSGGYGYTF; DNA: TGTGCCAGCAGTTTATCGGGAGGCTATGGCTACACCTTC
D: -; V: TRBV20-1; J: TRBJ1-2; size: many; CDR3: CSATDTLYGYTF; DNA: TGCAGTGCCACGGACACCCTCTATGGCTACACCTTC
D: -; V: TRBV6-5; J: TRBJ1-1; size: many; CDR3: CASSRQANTEAFF; DNA: TGTGCCAGCAGTCGGCAGGCGAACACTGAAGCTTTCTTT
D: -; V: TRBV29-1; J: TRBJ2-5; size: many; CDR3: CSVAGTLRGETQYF; DNA: TGCAGCGTCGCCGGGACACTCCGAGGAGAGACCCAGTACTTC
D: -; V: TRBV2; J: TRBJ1-1; size: many; CDR3: CARTGSFTEAFF; DNA: TGTGCCAGAACAGGGAGTTTCACTGAAGCTTTCTTT
D: -; V: TRBV4-1; J: TRBJ1-6; size: many; CDR3: CASSQDASSPLHF; DNA: TGCGCCAGCAGCCAAGACGCTAGTTCACCCCTCCACTTT
D: -; V: TRBV12-3/TRBV12-4; J: TRBJ2-7; size: many; CDR3: CASSRVRSPSSYEQYF; DNA: TGTGCCAGCAGCCGGGTTCGCAGCCCGTCTTCCTACGAGCAGTACTTC
D: -; V: TRBV4-3; J: TRBJ2-3; size: many; CDR3: CASSQVAGVADTQYF; DNA: TGCGCCAGCAGCCAAGTGGCAGGGGTCGCAGATACGCAGTATTTT
D: -; V: TRBV30; J: TRBJ2-1; size: many; CDR3: CAWSRTGGGEQFF; DNA: TGTGCCTGGAGTCGTACGGGGGGCGGTGAGCAGTTCTTC
D: TRBD1; V: TRBV7-9; J: TRBJ1-1; size: many; CDR3: CAIGTGPTEAFF; DNA: TGTGCCATTGGGACAGGGCCCACTGAAGCTTTCTTT
D: TRBD1; V: TRBV7-9; J: TRBJ2-6; size: many; CDR3: CASSSPRDRGRSGANVLTF; DNA: TGTGCCAGCAGCTCCCCCCGGGACAGGGGGCGGTCTGGGGCCAACGTCCTGACTTTC